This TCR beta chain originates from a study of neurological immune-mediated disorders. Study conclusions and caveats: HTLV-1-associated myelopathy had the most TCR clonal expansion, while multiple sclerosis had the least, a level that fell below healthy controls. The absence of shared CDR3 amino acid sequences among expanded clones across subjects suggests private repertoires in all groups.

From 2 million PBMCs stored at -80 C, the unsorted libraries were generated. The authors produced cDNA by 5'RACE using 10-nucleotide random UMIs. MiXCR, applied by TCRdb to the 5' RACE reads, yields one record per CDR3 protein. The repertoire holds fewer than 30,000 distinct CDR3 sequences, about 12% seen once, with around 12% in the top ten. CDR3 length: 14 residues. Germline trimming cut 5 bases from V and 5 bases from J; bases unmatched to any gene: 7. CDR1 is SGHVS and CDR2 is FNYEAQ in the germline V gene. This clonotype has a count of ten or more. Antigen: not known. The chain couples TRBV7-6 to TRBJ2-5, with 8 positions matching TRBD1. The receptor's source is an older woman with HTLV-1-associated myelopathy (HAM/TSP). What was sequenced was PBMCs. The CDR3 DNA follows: TGTGCCAGCAGCACAGACAGGGGAAGGGAGACCCAGTACTTC. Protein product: CASSTDRGRETQYF.